This T cell receptor beta chain is drawn from a study of cytomegalovirus exposure and HLA in healthy donors. 60 Vbeta and 13 Jbeta primers were used in PCR. Original processing methods: A follow-up analysis tallied about 80 million unique TCR beta chains, roughly 11 million shared. Sequencing used immunoSEQ multiplex PCR; TCRdb keeps in-frame clones, though not all of them. The DNA gave D and trimming, while V, J and clone size come from that table. The top ten clones hold 1.2% to 1.5% of a sample with about 180,000 clones, around 80% of them seen once. Worth noting for this clone: The antigen is not known.

Study-wide points: It was shown in a later analysis that HLA-associated TCR beta chains were more clonally expanded than other, equally common chains. Researchers catalogued 160 or so TCR beta chains as cytomegalovirus-associated.

The donors comprised healthy bone marrow donors. V shed 4 bases and J shed 5 bases, with 15 bases lying between them. Germline V gives CDR1 SQVTM, CDR2 ANQGSEA. This CDR3 is 13 amino acids long. The sequencing input was PBMCs. This chain uses TRBV29-1 with TRBJ2-7; TRBD1 is a possible D gene (6 bases). This TCR derives from a girl aged 5 to 17 in good health and CMV-seropositive. The CDR3, as DNA: TGCAGCGTTGGGGGGCAGGGTCTAAACGAGCAGTACTTC. Protein product: CSVGGQGLNEQYF.